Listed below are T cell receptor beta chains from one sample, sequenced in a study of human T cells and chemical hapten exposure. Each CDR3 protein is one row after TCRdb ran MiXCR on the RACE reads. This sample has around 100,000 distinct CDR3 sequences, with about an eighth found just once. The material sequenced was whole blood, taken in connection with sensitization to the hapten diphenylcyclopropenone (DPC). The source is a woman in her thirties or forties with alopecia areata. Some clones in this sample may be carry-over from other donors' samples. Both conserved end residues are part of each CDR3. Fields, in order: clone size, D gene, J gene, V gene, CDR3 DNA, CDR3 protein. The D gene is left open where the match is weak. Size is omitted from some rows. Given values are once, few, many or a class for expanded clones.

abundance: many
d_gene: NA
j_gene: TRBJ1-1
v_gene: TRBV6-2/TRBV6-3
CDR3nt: TGTGCCAGCAGTTACTCGATGGGGAGGGCTGAAGCTTTCTTT
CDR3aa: CASSYSMGRAEAFF

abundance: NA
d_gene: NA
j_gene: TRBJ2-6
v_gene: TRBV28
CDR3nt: TGTGCCAGCACCCCCGCGTATCGGTCTGGGGCCAACGTCCTGACTTTC
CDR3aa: CASTPAYRSGANVLTF

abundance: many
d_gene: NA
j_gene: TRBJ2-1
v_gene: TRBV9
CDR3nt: TGTGCCAGCAGCGTAGCTTCCAGGGGAGGAGGTGAGCAGTTCTTC
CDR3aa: CASSVASRGGGEQFF

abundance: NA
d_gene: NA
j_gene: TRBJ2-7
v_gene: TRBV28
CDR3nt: TGTGCCAGCAGTTCCAGTAGGGGGGACGAGCAGTACTTC
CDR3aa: CASSSSRGDEQYF

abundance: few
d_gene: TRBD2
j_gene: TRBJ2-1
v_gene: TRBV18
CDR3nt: TGTGCCAGCTCACCACTTCGGACTAGCAAGAATGAGCAGTTCTTC
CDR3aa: CASSPLRTSKNEQFF

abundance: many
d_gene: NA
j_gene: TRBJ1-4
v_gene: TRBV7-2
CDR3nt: TGTGCCAGCAGCTTAGCCCAGGGTTCTAATGAAAAACTGTTTTTT
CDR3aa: CASSLAQGSNEKLFF

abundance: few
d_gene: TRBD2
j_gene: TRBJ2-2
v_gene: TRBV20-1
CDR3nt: TGCAGTGCCACGCATACTAGCGGGGGTAACACCGGGGAGCTGTTTTTT
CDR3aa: CSATHTSGGNTGELFF

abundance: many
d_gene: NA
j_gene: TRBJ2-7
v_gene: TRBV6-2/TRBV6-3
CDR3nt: TGTGCCAGCAGTTGGAACCGAGACGAGCAGTACTTC
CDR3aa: CASSWNRDEQYF

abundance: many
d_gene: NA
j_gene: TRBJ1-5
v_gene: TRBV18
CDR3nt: TGTGCCAGCTCACCGGGGGGCAATCAGCCCCAGCATTTT
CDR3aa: CASSPGGNQPQHF

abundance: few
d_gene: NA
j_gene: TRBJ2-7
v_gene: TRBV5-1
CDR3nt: TGCGCCAGCAGCCCGGGGGCAGTCTCCTACGAGCAGTACTTC
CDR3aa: CASSPGAVSYEQYF

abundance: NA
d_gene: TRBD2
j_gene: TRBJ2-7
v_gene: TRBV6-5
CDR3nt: TGTGCCAGCAGCTTGACAGTACAGAGGGTTCGGGAGGCCTACGAGCAGTACTTC
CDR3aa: CASSLTVQRVREAYEQYF

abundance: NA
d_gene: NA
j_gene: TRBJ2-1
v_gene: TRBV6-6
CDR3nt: TGTGCCAGCAGACGAGGCTCAGGGGACACTGAGCAGTTCTTC
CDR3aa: CASRRGSGDTEQFF

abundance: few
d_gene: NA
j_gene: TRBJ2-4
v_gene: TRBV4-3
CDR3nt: TGCGCCAGCAGCCAAGATAGGGTAGACATTCAGTACTTC
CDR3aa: CASSQDRVDIQYF

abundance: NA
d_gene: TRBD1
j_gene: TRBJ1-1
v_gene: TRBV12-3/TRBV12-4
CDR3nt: TGTGCCAGCAGTTTGACAGGGGGACGGGCTTTCTTT
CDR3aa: CASSLTGGRAFF

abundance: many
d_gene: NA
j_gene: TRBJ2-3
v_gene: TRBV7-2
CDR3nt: TGTGCCAGCAGACCCGAACCCGCCTTCACAGATACGCAGTATTTT
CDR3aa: CASRPEPAFTDTQYF

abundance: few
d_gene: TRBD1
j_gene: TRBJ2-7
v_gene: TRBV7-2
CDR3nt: TGTGCCAGCAGCTTAGAGGCAGGGGGCGATTTCGAGCAGTACTTC
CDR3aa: CASSLEAGGDFEQYF

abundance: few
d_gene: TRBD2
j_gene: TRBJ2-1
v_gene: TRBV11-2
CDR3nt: TGTGCCAGCAGCTCCATAGCGGGAGTCCCCTACAATGAGCAGTTCTTC
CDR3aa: CASSSIAGVPYNEQFF

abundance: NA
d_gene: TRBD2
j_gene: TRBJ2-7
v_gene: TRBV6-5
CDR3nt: TGTGCCAGCAGTTACGGTGTCCGCGCGGGACTAGCGGGCTCCTACGAGCAGTACTTC
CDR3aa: CASSYGVRAGLAGSYEQYF

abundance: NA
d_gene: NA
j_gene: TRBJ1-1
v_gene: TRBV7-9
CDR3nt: TGTGCCAGCAGCTTTCTAAACACTGAAGCTTTCTTT
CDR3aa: CASSFLNTEAFF

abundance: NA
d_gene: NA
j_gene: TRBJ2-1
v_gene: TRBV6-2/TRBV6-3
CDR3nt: TGTGCCAGCACCGCCGGCGCGCCGAGCTCCTACAATGAGCAGTTCTTC
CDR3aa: CASTAGAPSSYNEQFF

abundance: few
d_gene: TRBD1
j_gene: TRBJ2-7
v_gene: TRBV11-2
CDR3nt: TGTGCCAGCAGCTTAGAAGGACAGGCGGTCTACGAGCAGTACTTC
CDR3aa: CASSLEGQAVYEQYF

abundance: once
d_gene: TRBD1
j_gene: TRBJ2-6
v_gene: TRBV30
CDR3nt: TGTGCCTGGAGACGGCAGGGGGTGTCTGGGGCCAACGTCCTGACTTTC
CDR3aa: CAWRRQGVSGANVLTF